This T cell receptor beta chain was profiled in a study of blood T cells in healthy people across ages. Germline V gives CDR1 SGHTA, CDR2 FQGNSA. The CDR3 extends over 15 amino acids. Caucasian individuals from Russia who were healthy and aged roughly 6 to 95 acted as donors. Extractions gave at least 6 micrograms of total RNA per sample. A second about 7 to 12 cycle PCR used barcoded and J-beta primers. Carrying 12 random nucleotides, a template-switch adaptor labeled each individual cDNA molecule. One entry per CDR3 protein, called by TCRdb with MiXCR from the 5' RACE reads. The data contain around 780,000 distinct CDR3 sequences, roughly 56% of them singletons.

This TCR derives from a man in his forties in good health. This rearrangement joins TRBV7-2 to TRBJ2-1; 14 bases fit TRBD2. The J call is in doubt because the DNA end fits TRBJ2-7 better. The source material was blood. The CDR3 sequence: CASNRLAGGTYEQYF. The DNA of the CDR3 is TGTGCCAGCAACAGACTAGCGGGAGGGACCTACGAGCAGTACTTC.